This paragraph covers one T cell receptor (beta chain) sequence. This sample is part of a study of T-cell memory formation after mild COVID-19. 5'RACE primed from the constant segment yielded TCR alpha and TCR beta cDNA libraries bearing sample barcodes and UMIs. MiXCR, run by TCRdb on the 5' RACE reads, gives a single entry per CDR3 protein. Among roughly 200,000 distinct CDR3 sequences listed, about a sixth were seen once. This CDR3 is built from 19 residues. V gave up 4 bases and J gave up 2 bases, with 26 bases separating them. In germline, CDR1 is SGHRS, CDR2 YFSETQ. The sequence came from an adult woman who had mild COVID-19 (a few samples of this study predate the infection). Cell type and time point are not known. Sequenced sample: PBMCs or a T cell subset sorted from them (not recorded which). This sequence joins TRBV5-1 and TRBJ2-3; possibly TRBD1 or TRBD2 for D (5 bases each). The CDR3 loop reads CASSPSLGRRIFHTDTQYF. CDR3 nucleotides: TGCGCCAGCAGCCCAAGTCTGGGACGGAGGATTTTCCACACAGATACGCAGTATTTT.